One and the same sample provided the 19 T cell receptor beta chains below, sequenced in a study of post-analysis software for immune sequencing data. TCR beta cDNA libraries included unique molecular identifiers. MiXCR, run by TCRdb on the PCR reads, gives a single entry per CDR3 protein. Among about 160,000 distinct CDR3 sequences listed, roughly 40% were seen once. The sample consisted of blood, taken after autologous hematopoietic stem cell transplantation. These receptors were collected from a girl aged 10 to 17 with multiple sclerosis.

The chain has TRBV20-1 and TRBJ2-3; TRBD2 matches 10 bases. V trimming: 4 bases; J trimming: 0 bases; junction bases outside the gene matches: 7. CDR1 is DFQATT and CDR2 is SNEGSKA in the germline V gene (reference sequence). This CDR3 region has 16 residues. The CDR3 is CSAIDLAGVSTDTQYF. The CDR3 nucleotides read TGCAGTGCTATCGATCTAGCGGGAGTTAGCACAGATACGCAGTATTTT.

CDR3 nucleotide sequence: TGTGCCAGCAGTTGGGGAGGAACGAATGAGCAGTTCTTC. This gives the protein CASSWGGTNEQFF. This sequence joins TRBV6-5 and TRBJ2-1, with a possible D match to TRBD2 (6 bases). Trimming cost V 4 bases and J 7 bases, with 11 bases left between them. The CDR3 is 13 amino acids. The germline CDR1 and CDR2 sequences are MNHEY and SVGAGI.

This clonotype occurred a few times. The chain carries TRBV6-5 and TRBJ2-7; TRBD2 aligns across 11 bases. Germline CDR1 and CDR2: MNHEY and SVGAGI. The CDR3 is 16 amino acids. Trimming took 2 bases from V and 1 from J; bases not matched to a gene: 4. In DNA form, the CDR3 reads TGTGCCAGCAGTTACGACCGACTAGCGGGGTCCTACGAGCAGTACTTC. Protein: CASSYDRLAGSYEQYF.

This clonotype was detected only a few times. The CDR3 loop reads CASSSGTGYEQYF. CDR3 DNA: TGTGCCAGCAGCTCCGGGACAGGCTACGAGCAGTACTTC. V is TRBV7-9 and J is TRBJ2-7; 8 nucleotides align to TRBD1. Germline-derived CDR1 and CDR2 are SEHNR and FQNEAQ (reference sequence). This CDR3 has 13 amino acids. Losses at the gene ends were 4 bases for V and 3 bases for J; bases not matched to a gene: 2.

The J gene is TRBJ2-3, the V gene TRBV20-1; TRBD2 matches 9 bases. Germline assignment: CDR1 DFQATT and CDR2 SNEGSKA (reference sequence). V trimming: 0 bases; J trimming: 4 bases; junction bases outside the gene matches: 8. The CDR3 consists of 16 residues. CDR3 sequence (DNA): TGCAGTGCTAGAGATCGTGCTAGCGGGAACCCAGATACGCAGTATTTT. It encodes CSARDRASGNPDTQYF.

This clonotype was picked up many times. V gene TRBV7-2 combines with J gene TRBJ2-7, with D possibly matching TRBD1 (6 bases). Germline CDR1 and CDR2: SGHTA and FQGNSA. The CDR3 is made up of 12 amino acids. Trimming left V 6 bases short and J 3 bases short, with 9 bases between. The CDR3 nucleotides read TGTGCCAGCAGTCAAGGGGGCTACGAGCAGTACTTC. Residues: CASSQGGYEQYF.

The V call is TRBV10-3, the J call TRBJ2-1; 7 bases are shared with TRBD1. V lost 4 bases and J lost 3; bases outside the gene matches: 9. Germline V CDR1 and CDR2: ENHRY, SYGVKD. This CDR3 spans 16 amino acids. The CDR3 is CAISAPDRPNYNEQFF. CDR3 bases: TGTGCCATCAGTGCCCCGGACAGGCCAAACTACAATGAGCAGTTCTTC.

Concerning this clonotype: One base away lies a much larger clone, so this may be a sequencing read error. This sequence joins TRBV7-2 and TRBJ2-1, with D possibly being TRBD1 or TRBD2 (5 bases each). The CDR3 runs to 12 residues. Germline CDR1 and CDR2: SGHTA and FQGNSA. Between the trimmed V and J ends, which lost 1 base and 15 bases, there was a span of 13 bases. The CDR3 spells CASSLDRRGRFF. CDR3 in DNA: TGTGCCAGCAGCTTAGATCGACGGGGCCGGTTCTTC.

This CDR3 reads CSVEDQRTGNTEAFF. CDR3 bases: TGCAGCGTTGAAGATCAGCGGACGGGGAACACTGAAGCTTTCTTT. This chain uses TRBV29-1 with TRBJ1-1; D is undetermined. The CDR3 has 15 residues. Germline V gives CDR1 SQVTM, CDR2 ANQGSEA. V lost 0 bases and J lost 1, with 12 bases in between.

This clonotype was seen ten or more times. The V call is TRBV7-2, the J call TRBJ2-4; D is unresolved. Germline V CDR1 and CDR2: SGHTA, FQGNSA. Trimming left V 4 bases short and J 8 bases short, with 12 bases between. This CDR3 comprises 13 residues. The chain's CDR3 is CASSSLRGYIQYF. The CDR3 DNA reads as TGTGCCAGCAGCTCTCTCCGAGGATACATTCAGTACTTC.

Remarks on this clonotype: A much bigger clone sits one base away, suggesting this may be a read error. The chain joins TRBV6-1 to TRBJ2-7; the D is unclear. The V gene's germline CDR1 is MNHNS and CDR2 SASEGT. CDR3 length equals 16 residues. The DNA for the CDR3 is TGTGCCGGCAGTGTGATGGGCCACACCGACGGAGCCGAGCAGTACTTC. This sequence encodes CAGSVMGHTDGAEQYF.

About this clonotype itself: Since a much larger clone is just one base distant, this may be a read error. CDR3 sequence (DNA): TGCAGCGTTGGGGGGATAGGGGAGGCCCAGTACTTC. Protein sequence: CSVGGIGEAQYF. The chain links TRBV29-1 to TRBJ2-5, with TRBD2 as a possible D gene (6 bases). The CDR3 contains 12 residues. Per the germline V gene, CDR1 is SQVTM and CDR2 is ANQGSEA. The V end was cut by 4 bases, the J end by 9 bases, with 15 bases between.

The rearrangement joins TRBV7-2 to TRBJ2-3; D gene unclear. The V and J ends lost 3 bases and 1 base respectively, with 11 bases between them. In germline, CDR1 is SGHTA, CDR2 FQGNSA. The CDR3 extends over 15 amino acids. CDR3 coding DNA: TGTGCCAGCAGCTTGGGCCCTGCCCGCACAGATACGCAGTATTTT. Translation gives CASSLGPARTDTQYF.

J is TRBJ2-3 and V is TRBV20-1, with 8 bases identical to TRBD2. Losses at the gene ends were 1 base for V and 3 bases for J; bases not matched to a gene: 6. Germline CDR1 reads DFQATT; CDR2 reads SNEGSKA (reference sequence). The CDR3 extends over 15 amino acids. The CDR3 DNA is TGCAGTGCTAGAGGTGGAGCGGGAGAGACAGATACGCAGTATTTT. It specifies CSARGGAGETDTQYF.

The genes are TRBV6-5 and TRBJ1-2; 9 positions agree with TRBD1. Germline values: CDR1 MNHEY, CDR2 SVGAGI. The CDR3 runs 15 residues. The V segment lost 5 bases and the J segment 6 bases; nucleotides outside the gene matches: 10. In DNA, the CDR3 is TGTGCCAGCAGTACCAACAGGGGGCGGCGGAATGGCTACACCTTC. As protein: CASSTNRGRRNGYTF.

This chain connects TRBV3-1 to TRBJ2-5; D not certain. Germline V gene data show CDR1 as LGHDT and CDR2 as YNNKEL (reference sequence). The CDR3 spans 14 residues. V was pared by 7 bases and J by 4 bases, with 16 bases between. CDR3 DNA sequence: TGTGCCAGCACCCTTAAACGGACCAGAGAGACCCAGTACTTC. Its translation is CASTLKRTRETQYF.

For the CDR3, the DNA is TGTGCCAGCAGCCCTTGGGACAGTCCTTATAATTCACCCCTCCACTTT. Its protein product is CASSPWDSPYNSPLHF. This chain connects TRBV12-3 or TRBV12-4 to TRBJ1-6; TRBD1 agrees at 7 bases. The CDR3 runs 16 residues. After removal of 6 bases from V and 4 bases from J, the junction contained 9 bases not matched to a gene.

This clonotype has more than one count but fewer than ten. The chain links TRBV4-3 to TRBJ2-1; D is ambiguous. V lost 0 bases and J 9 bases, leaving 9 bases between the germline ends. The length of the CDR3 is 13 residues. Germline V gene lookup returns CDR1 LGHNA and CDR2 YSLEER. As DNA, the CDR3 is TGCGCCAGCAGCCAAGACTCCTGGGGTGAGCAGTTCTTC. Amino acids: CASSQDSWGEQFF.

This chain connects TRBV6-1 to TRBJ1-2, with 8 positions matching TRBD1. The CDR3 is 13 amino acids. Germline CDR1 reads MNHNS; CDR2 reads SASEGT. V was clipped by 3 bases and J by 7 bases; unmatched bases: 4. The CDR3 sequence: CASSEDRAGGYTF. CDR3 nucleotide sequence: TGTGCCAGCAGTGAGGACAGGGCAGGTGGCTACACCTTC.